These 5 T cell receptor beta chains were all obtained from the same sample, sequenced in a study of blood T cell repertoires in COVID-19. Generated by immunoSEQ multiplex PCR, the TCRdb table keeps only in-frame clones and is missing some. In the table there are fewer than 150,000 clones, roughly 85% of which are singletons. The sample taken for sequencing was peripheral blood. The receptors derive from a man aged 45-65 years with acute or convalescent COVID-19.

V and J are TRBV9 and TRBJ2-3, with 7 bases that match TRBD2. With 0 bases clipped from V and 4 bases from J, the junction kept 2 bases outside the gene matches. This CDR3 comprises 14 residues. In germline, CDR1 is SGDLS, CDR2 YYNGEE. CDR3 sequence reads: CASSVGGGPDTQYF. The CDR3 nucleotides read TGTGCCAGCAGCGTAGGGGGGGGTCCAGATACGCAGTATTTT.

The chain uses TRBV28 and TRBJ2-3, with 7 bases lining up with TRBD2. Germline trimming cut 9 bases from V and 7 bases from J; bases unmatched to any gene: 10. Per the germline V gene, CDR1 is MDHEN and CDR2 is SYDVKM. The CDR3 is 13 amino acids. The CDR3 protein is CASSGGGFYTQYF. In nucleotides, the CDR3 is TGTGCCAGTTCTGGCGGGGGTTTCTATACGCAGTATTTT. Looking up the rest from reference TRBV28 and TRBJ2-3 gives the full variable domain: DVKVTQSSRYLVKRTGEKVFLECVQDMDHENMFWYRQDPGLGLRLIYFSYDVKMKEKGDIPEGYSVSREKKERFSLILESASTNQTSMYLCASSGGGFYTQYFGPGTRLTVL.

The rearrangement joins TRBV3-1 (or the pseudogene TRBV3-2) to TRBJ2-7, with a tentative D call TRBD2 (5 bases). V shed 1 base and J shed 0 bases, with 16 bases lying between them. The CDR3 consists of 17 residues. Germline CDR1 and CDR2: LGHDT and YNNKEL (reference sequence). CDR3: CASSQVGDYLSSYEQYF. The CDR3 DNA follows: TGTGCCAGCAGCCAAGTAGGAGACTACCTGAGCTCCTACGAGCAGTACTTC.

This CDR3 reads CASSVGMLSGRGQETQYF. The CDR3 bases are TGTGCCAGCAGCGTAGGAATGCTGAGCGGGAGGGGGCAAGAGACCCAGTACTTC. The chain uses TRBV9 and TRBJ2-5; 10 positions match TRBD2. Trimming cost V 0 bases and J 2 bases; bases outside gene matches: 10. This CDR3 has 18 residues. Germline assignment: CDR1 SGDLS and CDR2 YYNGEE.

The CDR3: CARSSLHRDRGYNSPLHF. CDR3 DNA sequence: TGTGCCAGAAGCTCCTTACACCGGGACAGGGGCTATAATTCACCCCTCCACTTT. The J gene is TRBJ1-6, the V gene TRBV5-3; TRBD1 matches at 10 bases. TRBV5-3 is an open reading frame whose function is uncertain. With V trimmed by 3 bases and J by 3 bases, 9 bases remained unmatched. The CDR3 is 18 amino acids.